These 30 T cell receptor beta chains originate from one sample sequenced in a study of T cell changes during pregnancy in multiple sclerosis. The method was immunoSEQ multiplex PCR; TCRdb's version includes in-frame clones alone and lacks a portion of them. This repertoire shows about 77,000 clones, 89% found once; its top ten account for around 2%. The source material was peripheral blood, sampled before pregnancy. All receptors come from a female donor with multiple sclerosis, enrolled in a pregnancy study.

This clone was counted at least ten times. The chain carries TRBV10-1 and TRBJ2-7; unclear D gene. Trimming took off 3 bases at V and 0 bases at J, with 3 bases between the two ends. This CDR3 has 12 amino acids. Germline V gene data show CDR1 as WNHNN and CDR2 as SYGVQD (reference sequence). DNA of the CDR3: TGCGCCAGCAGTGACAGCTCCTACGAGCAGTACTTC. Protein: CASSDSSYEQYF.

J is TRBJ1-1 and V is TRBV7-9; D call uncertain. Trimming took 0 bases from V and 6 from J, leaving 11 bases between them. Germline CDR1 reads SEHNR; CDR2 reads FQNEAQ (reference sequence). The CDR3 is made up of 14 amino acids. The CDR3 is CASSLARRVAEAFF. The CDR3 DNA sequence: TGTGCCAGCAGCTTAGCGCGCCGGGTCGCTGAAGCTTTCTTT.

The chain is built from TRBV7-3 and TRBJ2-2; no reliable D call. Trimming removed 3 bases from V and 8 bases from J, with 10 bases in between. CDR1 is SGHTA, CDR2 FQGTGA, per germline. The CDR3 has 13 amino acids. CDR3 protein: CASSFQERGELFF. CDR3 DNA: TGTGCCAGCAGCTTCCAGGAAAGGGGGGAGCTGTTTTTT. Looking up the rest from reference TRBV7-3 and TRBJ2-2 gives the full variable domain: GAGVSQTPSNKVTEKGKYVELRCDPISGHTALYWYRQSLGQGPEFLIYFQGTGAADDSGLPNDRFFAVRPEGSVSTLKIQRTERGDSAVYLCASSFQERGELFFGEGSRLTVL.

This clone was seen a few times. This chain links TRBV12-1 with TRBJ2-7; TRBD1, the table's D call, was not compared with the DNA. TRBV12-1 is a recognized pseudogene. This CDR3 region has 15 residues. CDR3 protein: CASSLTDRGPLEQYF. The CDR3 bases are TGTGCCAGCAGCTTAACCGACAGGGGGCCCCTCGAGCAGTACTTC.

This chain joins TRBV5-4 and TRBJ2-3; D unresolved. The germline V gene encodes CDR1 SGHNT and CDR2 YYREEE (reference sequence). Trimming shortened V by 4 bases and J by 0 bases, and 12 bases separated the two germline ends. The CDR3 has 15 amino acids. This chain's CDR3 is CASSDKTMSTDTQYF. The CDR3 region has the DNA TGTGCCAGCAGCGACAAGACCATGAGCACAGATACGCAGTATTTT.

The CDR3 nucleotides read TGCGCCAGCAGCCAGACCACAGGGGGCCCTGGGGCCAACGTCCTGACTTTC. It yields the protein CASSQTTGGPGANVLTF. The chain links TRBV4-3 to TRBJ2-6, with 9 positions matching TRBD1. The CDR3 consists of 17 residues. Trimming took 3 bases from V and 2 from J; bases not matched to a gene: 5. Germline CDR1 reads LGHNA; CDR2 reads YSLEER.

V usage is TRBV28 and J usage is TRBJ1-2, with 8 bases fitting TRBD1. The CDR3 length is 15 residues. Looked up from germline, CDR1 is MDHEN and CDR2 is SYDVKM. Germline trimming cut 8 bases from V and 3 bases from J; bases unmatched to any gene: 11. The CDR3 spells CASSGFRGLYYGYTF. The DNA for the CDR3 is TGTGCCAGCTCGGGATTCAGGGGGCTCTACTATGGCTACACCTTC.

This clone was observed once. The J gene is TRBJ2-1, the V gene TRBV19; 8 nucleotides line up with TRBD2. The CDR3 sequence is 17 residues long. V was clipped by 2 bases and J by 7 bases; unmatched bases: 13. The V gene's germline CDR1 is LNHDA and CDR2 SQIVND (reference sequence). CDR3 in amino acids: CASSILGDGGGSNEQFF. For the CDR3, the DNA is TGTGCCAGTAGTATATTAGGGGACGGCGGGGGGTCGAATGAGCAGTTCTTC.

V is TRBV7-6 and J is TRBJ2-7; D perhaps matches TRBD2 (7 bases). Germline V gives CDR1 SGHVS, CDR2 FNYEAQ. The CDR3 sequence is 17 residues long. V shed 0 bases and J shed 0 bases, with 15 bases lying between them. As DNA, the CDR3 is TGTGCCAGCAGCTTAGCGTTTGGGGGGGCAAGCTCCTACGAGCAGTACTTC. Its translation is CASSLAFGGASSYEQYF. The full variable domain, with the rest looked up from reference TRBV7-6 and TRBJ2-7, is GAGVSQSPRYKVTKRGQDVALRCDPISGHVSLYWYRQALGQGPEFLTYFNYEAQQDKSGLPNDRFSAERPEGSISTLTIQRTEQRDSAMYRCASSLAFGGASSYEQYFGPGTRLTVT.

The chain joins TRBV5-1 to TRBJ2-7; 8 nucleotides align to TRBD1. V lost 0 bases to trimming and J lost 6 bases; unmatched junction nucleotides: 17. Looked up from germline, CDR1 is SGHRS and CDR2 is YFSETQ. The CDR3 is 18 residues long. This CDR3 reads CASSLAGTGGRLFREQYF. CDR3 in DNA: TGCGCCAGCAGCTTGGCCGGCACAGGGGGTCGCTTATTCCGCGAGCAGTACTTC. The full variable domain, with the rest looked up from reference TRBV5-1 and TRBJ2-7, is KAGVTQTPRYLIKTRGQQVTLSCSPISGHRSVSWYQQTPGQGLQFLFEYFSETQRNKGNFPGRFSGRQFSNSRSEMNVSTLELGDSALYLCASSLAGTGGRLFREQYFGPGTRLTVT.

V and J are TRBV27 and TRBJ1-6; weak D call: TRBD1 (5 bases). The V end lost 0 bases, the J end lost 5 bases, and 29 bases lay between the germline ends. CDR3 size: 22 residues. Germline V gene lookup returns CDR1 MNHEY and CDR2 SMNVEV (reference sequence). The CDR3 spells CASSLSPPGVVGGFSDNSPLHF. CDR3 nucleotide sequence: TGTGCCAGCAGTTTATCTCCACCGGGGGTAGTAGGAGGGTTCTCAGATAATTCACCCCTCCACTTT.

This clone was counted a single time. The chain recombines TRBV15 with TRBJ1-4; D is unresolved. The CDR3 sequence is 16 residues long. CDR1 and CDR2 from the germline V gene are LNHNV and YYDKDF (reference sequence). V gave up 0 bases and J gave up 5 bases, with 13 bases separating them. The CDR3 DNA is TGTGCCACCAGCAGAGATGGGGAGGGCCCCAATGAAAAACTGTTTTTT. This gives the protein CATSRDGEGPNEKLFF.

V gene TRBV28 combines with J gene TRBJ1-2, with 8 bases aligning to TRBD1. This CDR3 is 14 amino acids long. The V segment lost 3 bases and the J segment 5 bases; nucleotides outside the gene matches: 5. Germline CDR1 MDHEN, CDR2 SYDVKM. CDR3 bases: TGTGCCAGCAGTTTCCTTCAGGGGGCATATGGCTACACCTTC. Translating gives CASSFLQGAYGYTF.

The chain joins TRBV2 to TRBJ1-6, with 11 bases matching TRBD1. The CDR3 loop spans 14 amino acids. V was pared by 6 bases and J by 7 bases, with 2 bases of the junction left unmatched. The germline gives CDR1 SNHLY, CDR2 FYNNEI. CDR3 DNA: TGTGCCAGCAGGGGACAGGGGGAAAATTCACCCCTCCACTTT. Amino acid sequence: CASRGQGENSPLHF.

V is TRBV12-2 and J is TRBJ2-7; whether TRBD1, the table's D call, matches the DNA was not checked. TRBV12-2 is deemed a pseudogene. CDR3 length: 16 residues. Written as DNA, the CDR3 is TGTGCAAGTCGCTTAGGGCCCAGGGGGCGTAGGGACGAGCAGTACTTC. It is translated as CASRLGPRGRRDEQYF.

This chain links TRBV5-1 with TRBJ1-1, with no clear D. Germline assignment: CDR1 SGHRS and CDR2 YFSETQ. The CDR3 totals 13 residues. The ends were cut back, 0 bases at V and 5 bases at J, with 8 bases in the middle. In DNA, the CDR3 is TGCGCCAGCAGCTTGGCCTCGGGAACTGAAGCTTTCTTT. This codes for CASSLASGTEAFF.

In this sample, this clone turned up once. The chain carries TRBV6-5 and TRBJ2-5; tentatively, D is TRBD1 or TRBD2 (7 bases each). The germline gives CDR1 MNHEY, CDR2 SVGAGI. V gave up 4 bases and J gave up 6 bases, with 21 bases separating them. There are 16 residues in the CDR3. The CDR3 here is CASSSSGGAIGKTQYF. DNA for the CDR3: TGTGCCAGCAGTTCCTCAGGGGGGGCGATCGGAAAGACCCAGTACTTC.

CDR3 loop: CAISELGETQYF. CDR3 DNA: TGTGCCATCAGTGAACTGGGCGAGACCCAGTACTTC. The rearrangement links TRBV10-3 to TRBJ2-5; D is undetermined. Germline V lookup: CDR1 ENHRY, CDR2 SYGVKD. V dropped 3 bases and J dropped 5 bases, with 7 bases sitting between them. The CDR3 covers 12 residues.

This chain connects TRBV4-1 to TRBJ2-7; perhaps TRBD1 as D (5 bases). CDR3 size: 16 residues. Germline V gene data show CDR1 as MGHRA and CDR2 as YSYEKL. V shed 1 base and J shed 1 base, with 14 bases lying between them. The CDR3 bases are TGCGCCAGCAGCCAAGGTGGGGCCTATTCTTCCTACGAGCAGTACTTC. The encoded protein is CASSQGGAYSSYEQYF.

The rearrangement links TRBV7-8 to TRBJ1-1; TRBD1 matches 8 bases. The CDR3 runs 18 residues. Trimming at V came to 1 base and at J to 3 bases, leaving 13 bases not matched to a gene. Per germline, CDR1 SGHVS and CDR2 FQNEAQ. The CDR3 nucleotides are TGTGCCAGCAGCTTAGTTCACCAGGGGGCGTCGTTGGACACTGAAGCTTTCTTT. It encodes CASSLVHQGASLDTEAFF.

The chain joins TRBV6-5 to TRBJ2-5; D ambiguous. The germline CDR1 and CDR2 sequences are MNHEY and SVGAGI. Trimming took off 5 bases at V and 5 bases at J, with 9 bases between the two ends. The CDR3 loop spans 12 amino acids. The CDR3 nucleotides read TGTGCCAGCAGTCCACTCGGGGAGACCCAGTACTTC. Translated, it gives CASSPLGETQYF.

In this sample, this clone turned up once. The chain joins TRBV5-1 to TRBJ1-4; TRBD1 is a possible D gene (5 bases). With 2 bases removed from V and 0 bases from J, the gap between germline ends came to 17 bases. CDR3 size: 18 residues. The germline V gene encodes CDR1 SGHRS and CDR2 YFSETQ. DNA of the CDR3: TGCGCCAGCAGCTTAGGACACCGAAGCCTCGCAACTAATGAAAAACTGTTTTTT. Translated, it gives CASSLGHRSLATNEKLFF.

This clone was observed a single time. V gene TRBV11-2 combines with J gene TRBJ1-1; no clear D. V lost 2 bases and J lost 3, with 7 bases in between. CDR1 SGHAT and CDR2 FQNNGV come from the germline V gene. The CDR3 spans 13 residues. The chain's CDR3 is CASSLREDTEAFF. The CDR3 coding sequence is TGTGCCAGCAGCTTAAGGGAGGACACTGAAGCTTTCTTT.

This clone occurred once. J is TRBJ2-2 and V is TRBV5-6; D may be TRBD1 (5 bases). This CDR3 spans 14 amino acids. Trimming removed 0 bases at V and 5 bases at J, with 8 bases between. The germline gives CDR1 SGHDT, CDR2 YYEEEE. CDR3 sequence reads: CASSLESGTGELFF. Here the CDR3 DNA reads TGTGCCAGCAGCTTGGAGTCAGGGACCGGGGAGCTGTTTTTT.

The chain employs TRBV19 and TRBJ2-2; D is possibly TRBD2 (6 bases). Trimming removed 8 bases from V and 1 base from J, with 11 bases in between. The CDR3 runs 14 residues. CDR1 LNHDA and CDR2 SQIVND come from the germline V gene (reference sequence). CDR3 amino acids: CASAGWGNTGELFF. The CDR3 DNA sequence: TGTGCCAGTGCGGGGTGGGGGAACACCGGGGAGCTGTTTTTT.

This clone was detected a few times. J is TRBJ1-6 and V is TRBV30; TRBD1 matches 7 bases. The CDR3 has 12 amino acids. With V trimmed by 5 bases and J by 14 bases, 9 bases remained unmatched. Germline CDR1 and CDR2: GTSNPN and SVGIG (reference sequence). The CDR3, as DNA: TGTGCCTGGGAACAGGGGATCGGGGCCCTCCACTTT. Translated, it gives CAWEQGIGALHF.

The DNA for the CDR3 is TGTGCCAGCAGTGAAGGAGGGTTCTTGCAGGGCTACACCTTC. This codes for CASSEGGFLQGYTF. This chain connects TRBV2 to TRBJ1-2; unclear D gene. Germline CDR1 is SNHLY and CDR2 is FYNNEI. Trimming took off 1 base at V and 8 bases at J, with 14 bases between the two ends. The CDR3 totals 14 residues.

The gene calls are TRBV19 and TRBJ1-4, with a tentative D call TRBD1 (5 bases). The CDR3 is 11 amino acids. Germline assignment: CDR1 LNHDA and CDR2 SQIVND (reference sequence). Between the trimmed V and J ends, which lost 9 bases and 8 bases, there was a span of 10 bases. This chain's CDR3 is CASAQGEKLFF. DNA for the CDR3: TGTGCCAGCGCCCAGGGAGAAAAACTGTTTTTT.

The CDR3, as DNA: TGTGCCAGCAGTCAGCAGACAACTAACTATGGCTACACCTTC. It is translated as CASSQQTTNYGYTF. V gene TRBV2 combines with J gene TRBJ1-2, with D unclear. V shed 5 bases and J shed 0 bases, with 10 bases lying between them. This CDR3 is built from 14 residues. Germline V gene data show CDR1 as SNHLY and CDR2 as FYNNEI.

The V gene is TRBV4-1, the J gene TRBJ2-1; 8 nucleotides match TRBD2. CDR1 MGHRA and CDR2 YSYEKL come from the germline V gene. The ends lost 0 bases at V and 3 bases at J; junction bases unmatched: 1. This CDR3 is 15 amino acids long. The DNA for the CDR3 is TGCGCCAGCAGCCAAGACCGGGGGGGCTACAATGAGCAGTTCTTC. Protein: CASSQDRGGYNEQFF.